This T cell receptor (beta chain) emerged from a study of shared clonotypes between healthy human individuals. Each sorted subset replicate got 200 ng genomic DNA, roughly 30,000 genomes. Sequencing was performed with immunoSEQ multiplex PCR; in TCRdb, only in-frame clones are kept and a portion is missing. The repertoire has under 850,000 clones, 72% of them found once; the top ten carry approximately 1.8%. The CDR3 totals 17 residues. CDR1 is MGHDK and CDR2 is SYGVNS in the germline V gene. Trimming removed 1 base from V and 0 bases from J; junction bases left unmatched: 8. On this clone itself: Its matching antigen is unknown.

Study-wide results and caveats: Among the subsets, naive ones generally showed larger estimated richness than memory ones.

The TCR sequence derives from a woman aged 25 to 39 in good health. Sample: memory CD4+ T cells sorted from blood. Subset denoted: CD45RA-negative fraction. V usage is TRBV25-1 and J usage is TRBJ2-5; 7 bases are shared with TRBD2. The CDR3 protein is CASSELGSGTDQETQYF. The DNA for the CDR3 is TGTGCCAGCAGTGAATTGGGCAGCGGGACGGACCAAGAGACCCAGTACTTC.